This TCR beta chain was identified in a study of cytomegalovirus exposure and HLA in healthy donors. Whole-study context: The study placed less than 90% of its roughly 410 genotyped donors in the Caucasian-associated ancestry cluster. Study results and caveats: As immune exposure information, only CMV serostatus was available. Later analysis suggested links between common viral pathogens and several top significant clusters.

The study ran its PCR with 60 Vbeta and 13 Jbeta primers. Profiled with immunoSEQ multiplex PCR; TCRdb holds only in-frame clones, not every one. This sample has approximately 150,000 clones, with roughly 80% found just once. V was clipped by 5 bases and J by 2 bases, with 11 bases between them. The CDR3 is 14 amino acids. CDR1 is PRHDT and CDR2 is FYEKMQ in the germline V gene (reference sequence). Although they were nominally healthy when sampled, donors likely had unrecorded immune exposures. The sample holds a few counts of this clone. Its antigen is not known. V usage is TRBV13 and J usage is TRBJ2-3; TRBD2 might be the D (6 bases). Material for sequencing was PBMCs. This clonotype originated in a man aged 30-40 years in good health and CMV-seronegative. The CDR3 coding sequence is TGTGCCAGCAGCCCCCGGGACTTCACAGATACGCAGTATTTT. It codes for CASSPRDFTDTQYF.